What follows describes a single TCR beta chain. The data originate from a study of T cell changes during pregnancy in multiple sclerosis. Using immunoSEQ multiplex PCR, the repertoire was profiled, and TCRdb retains in-frame clones only, with some absent. The sample comprises 30,000 to 45,000 clones, 91% of which are singletons, and approximately 0.44% rests with the top ten. V was cut by 3 bases and J by 0 bases, with 14 bases left in between. The V gene's germline CDR1 is MDHEN and CDR2 SYDVKM. CDR3 length: 16 amino acids. This receptor was taken from a female donor in good health, enrolled as a control in a pregnancy study. Sequenced material: CD4+ T cells from peripheral blood mononuclear cells, taken in the second trimester of pregnancy. The J gene is TRBJ1-1, the V gene TRBV28; perhaps TRBD1 as D (5 bases). DNA for the CDR3: TGTGCCAGCAGTTTTTTCGGGGGATCCATGAACACTGAAGCTTTCTTT. Translation gives CASSFFGGSMNTEAFF.